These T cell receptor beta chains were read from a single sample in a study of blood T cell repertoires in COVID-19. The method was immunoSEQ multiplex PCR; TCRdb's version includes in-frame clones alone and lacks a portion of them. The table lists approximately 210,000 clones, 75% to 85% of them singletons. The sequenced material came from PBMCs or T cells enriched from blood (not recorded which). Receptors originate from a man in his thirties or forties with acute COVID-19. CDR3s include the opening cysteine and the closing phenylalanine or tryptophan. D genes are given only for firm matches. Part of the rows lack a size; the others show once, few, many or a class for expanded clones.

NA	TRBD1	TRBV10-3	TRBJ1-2	CAISGQGIYGYTF	TGTGCCATCAGCGGACAGGGGATCTATGGCTACACCTTC
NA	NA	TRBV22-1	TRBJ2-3	CPGSAQGRLALDTQYF	TGTCCTGGGAGCGCACAAGGGCGGCTAGCTCTAGATACGCAGTATTTT
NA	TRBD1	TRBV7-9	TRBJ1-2	CASSLTGTGFKGYTF	TGTGCCAGCAGCTTGACCGGGACAGGGTTTAAGGGCTACACCTTC
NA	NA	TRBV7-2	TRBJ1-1	CASSGRPGNTEAFF	TGTGCCAGCAGCGGTAGACCAGGGAACACTGAAGCTTTCTTT
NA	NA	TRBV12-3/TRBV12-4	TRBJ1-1	CASSVNTEAFF	TGTGCCAGCTCAGTGAACACTGAAGCTTTCTTT
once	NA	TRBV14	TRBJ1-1	CASSHPRQQNTEAFF	TGTGCCAGCAGCCACCCCAGACAGCAGAACACTGAAGCTTTCTTT
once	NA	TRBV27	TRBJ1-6	CASRRGTGNSPLHF	TGTGCCAGCAGGCGCGGGACCGGGAATTCACCCCTCCACTTT
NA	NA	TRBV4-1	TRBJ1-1	CASSPLLLPLNTEAFF	TGCGCCAGCAGCCCCCTCTTACTGCCCCTGAACACTGAAGCTTTCTTT
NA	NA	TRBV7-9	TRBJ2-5	CASSPQIQETQYF	TGTGCCAGCAGCCCCCAGATCCAAGAGACCCAGTACTTC
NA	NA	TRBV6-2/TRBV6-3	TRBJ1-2	CASGRQGRYGYTF	TGTGCCAGCGGCCGGCAGGGGCGATATGGCTACACCTTC
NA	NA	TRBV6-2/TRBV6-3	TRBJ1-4	CASSYSIRQGDEKLFF	TGTGCCAGCAGTTACTCGATCAGGCAGGGTGACGAAAAACTGTTTTTT
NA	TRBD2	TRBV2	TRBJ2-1	CASSVETSGTNEQFF	TGTGCCAGCAGTGTTGAGACTAGCGGTACGAATGAGCAGTTCTTC
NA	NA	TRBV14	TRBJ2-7	CASSQDPQAYEQYF	TGTGCCAGCAGCCAAGATCCGCAGGCCTACGAGCAGTACTTC
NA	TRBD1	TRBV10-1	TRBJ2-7	CASSDSGTGNSYEQYF	TGCGCCAGCAGTGATTCCGGGACAGGGAACTCCTACGAGCAGTACTTC
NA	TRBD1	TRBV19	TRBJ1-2	CASSIQGAWDYGYTF	TGTGCCAGTAGTATTCAGGGGGCTTGGGACTATGGCTACACCTTC
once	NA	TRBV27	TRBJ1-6	CASSLGQINSPLHF	TGTGCCAGCAGTTTAGGACAAATAAATTCACCCCTCCACTTT
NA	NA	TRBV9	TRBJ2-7	CASSAGPSSYEQYF	TGTGCCAGCAGCGCAGGGCCCAGCTCCTACGAGCAGTACTTC
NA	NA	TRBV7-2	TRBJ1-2	CASSPAERLGYGYTF	TGTGCCAGCAGCCCGGCGGAACGGCTAGGCTATGGCTACACCTTC
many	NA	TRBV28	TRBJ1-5	CASLPGGAGQPQHF	TGTGCCAGTTTACCCGGCGGGGCAGGCCAGCCCCAGCATTTT
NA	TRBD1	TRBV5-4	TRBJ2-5	CASSLNRGAVQETQYF	TGTGCCAGCAGCCTCAACAGGGGGGCGGTCCAAGAGACCCAGTACTTC
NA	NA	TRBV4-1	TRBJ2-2	CASSHLAKGGSGELFF	TGCGCCAGCAGCCACCTCGCGAAGGGGGGGTCCGGGGAGCTGTTTTTT
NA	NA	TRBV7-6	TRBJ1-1	CASSLSPTADTEAFF	TGTGCCAGCAGCTTAAGTCCGACAGCAGACACTGAAGCTTTCTTT
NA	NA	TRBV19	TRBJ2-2	CASSIGGLTGELFF	TGTGCCAGTAGTATAGGGGGCCTCACCGGGGAGCTGTTTTTT
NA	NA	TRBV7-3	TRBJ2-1	CASSLNPNSYNEQFF	TGTGCCAGCAGCTTAAATCCTAACTCCTACAATGAGCAGTTCTTC
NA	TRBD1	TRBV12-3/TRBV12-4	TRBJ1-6	CATAGQNNSPLHF	TGTGCCACTGCGGGACAGAATAATTCACCCCTCCACTTT
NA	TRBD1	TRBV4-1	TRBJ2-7	CASSQVLQGASYEQYF	TGCGCCAGCAGCCAAGTGTTACAGGGGGCCTCCTACGAGCAGTACTTC
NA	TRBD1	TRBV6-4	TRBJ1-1	CASSRLQGEGEAFF	TGTGCCAGCAGCCGACTACAGGGGGAAGGTGAAGCTTTCTTT
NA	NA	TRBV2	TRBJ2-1	CASSEKTGRHEQFF	TGTGCCAGCAGTGAAAAAACAGGCAGGCATGAGCAGTTCTTC
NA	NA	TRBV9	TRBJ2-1	CASSEGGAPEQFF	TGTGCCAGCAGCGAGGGGGGGGCCCCTGAGCAGTTCTTC
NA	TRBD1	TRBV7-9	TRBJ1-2	CASSLTGAYGYTF	TGTGCCAGCAGCTTAACAGGGGCCTATGGCTACACCTTC
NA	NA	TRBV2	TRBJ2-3	CASTQGPDTDTQYF	TGTGCCAGCACCCAGGGGCCGGACACAGATACGCAGTATTTT
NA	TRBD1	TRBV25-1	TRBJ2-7	CASRDRANEQYF	TGTGCCAGCCGGGACAGGGCTAACGAGCAGTACTTC
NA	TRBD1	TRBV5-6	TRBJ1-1	CASSIISTTGEAFF	TGTGCCAGCAGCATAATATCTACGACAGGGGAGGCTTTCTTT
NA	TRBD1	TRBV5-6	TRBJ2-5	CASSPTGAWETQYF	TGTGCCAGCAGCCCGACAGGGGCGTGGGAGACCCAGTACTTC
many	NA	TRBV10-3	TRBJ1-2	CAISESPTPDNYGYTF	TGTGCCATCAGTGAGTCGCCGACACCCGATAACTATGGCTACACCTTC
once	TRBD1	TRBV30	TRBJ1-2	CAWIKNRGSGGYTF	TGTGCCTGGATAAAGAACAGGGGGTCGGGGGGCTACACCTTC
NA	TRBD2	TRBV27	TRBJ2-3	CASSPTLAGGPLITDTQYF	TGTGCCAGCAGTCCCACTCTAGCGGGGGGGCCTTTAATCACAGATACGCAGTATTTT
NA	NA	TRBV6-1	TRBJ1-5	CASSPQVSNQPQHF	TGTGCCAGCAGCCCCCAGGTCAGCAATCAGCCCCAGCATTTT
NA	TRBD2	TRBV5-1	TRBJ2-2	CASSLESSGGRTGELFF	TGCGCCAGCAGCTTGGAGTCTAGCGGGGGGCGGACCGGGGAGCTGTTTTTT
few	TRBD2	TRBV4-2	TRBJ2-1	CASSRTSGGANEQFF	TGTGCCAGCAGCCGGACTAGCGGGGGGGCCAATGAGCAGTTCTTC
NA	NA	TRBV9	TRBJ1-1	CASSVYGGNTEAFF	TGTGCCAGCAGCGTTTACGGAGGGAACACTGAAGCTTTCTTT
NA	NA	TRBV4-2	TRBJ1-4	CASRPEVATNEKLFF	TGTGCCAGCAGACCCGAGGTTGCAACTAATGAAAAACTGTTTTTT
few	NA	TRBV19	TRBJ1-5	CASSIPYRVKGNQPQHF	TGTGCCAGTAGTATTCCTTACAGGGTGAAGGGCAATCAGCCCCAGCATTTT